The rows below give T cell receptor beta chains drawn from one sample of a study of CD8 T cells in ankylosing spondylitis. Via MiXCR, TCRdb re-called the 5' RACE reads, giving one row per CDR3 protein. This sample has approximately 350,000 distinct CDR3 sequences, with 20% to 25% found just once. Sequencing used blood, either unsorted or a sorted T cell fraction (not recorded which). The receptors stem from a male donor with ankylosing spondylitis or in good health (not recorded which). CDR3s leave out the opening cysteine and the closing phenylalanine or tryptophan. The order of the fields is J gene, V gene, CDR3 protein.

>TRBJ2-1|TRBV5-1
ASSFGIGTGLGEQF
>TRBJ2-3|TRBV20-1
SAAGWGEAYTQY
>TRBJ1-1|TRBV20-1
SARVRGAAGTTEAF
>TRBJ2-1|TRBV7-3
ASSLLASSYNEQF
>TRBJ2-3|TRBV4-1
ASSQVGAQDTQY
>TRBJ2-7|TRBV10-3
AISESRTGAEQY
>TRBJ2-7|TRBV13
ASSLGQGEYEQY
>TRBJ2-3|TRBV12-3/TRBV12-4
ASSLSRASTDTQY
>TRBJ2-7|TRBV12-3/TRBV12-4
ASPGHASSYEQY
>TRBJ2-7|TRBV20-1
SARKPAEREQY
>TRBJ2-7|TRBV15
ATSREGGQSYEQY
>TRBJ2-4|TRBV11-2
ASSLRRGVNIQY
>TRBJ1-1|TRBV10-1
ASSFGQGAEAF
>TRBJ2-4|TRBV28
ASSLSGGIQY
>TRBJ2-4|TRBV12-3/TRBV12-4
ASSPGQGWNIQY
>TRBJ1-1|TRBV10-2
ASTRPGGRATEAF
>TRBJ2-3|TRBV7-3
ASSLTESDRGTDTQY
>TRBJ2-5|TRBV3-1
ASSQETSGNQETQY
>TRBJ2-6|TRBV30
AWSVGGANVLT
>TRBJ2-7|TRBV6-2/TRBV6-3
ASSSRTGGIYEQY
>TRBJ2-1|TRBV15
ATSRDLSGDEQF
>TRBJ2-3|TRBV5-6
ASMAGLADTQY
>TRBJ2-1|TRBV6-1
ASSEGRSSYNEQF
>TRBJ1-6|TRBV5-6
ASSLADSPLH
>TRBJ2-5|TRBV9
ASRGHLQETQY
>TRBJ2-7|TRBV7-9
ASSWGRPDPYEQY
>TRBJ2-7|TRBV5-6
ASSLRDRGPYEQY
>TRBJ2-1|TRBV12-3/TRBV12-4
ALSLDSRRPTSGVDEQF
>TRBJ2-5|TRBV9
ASSDAGGTQY
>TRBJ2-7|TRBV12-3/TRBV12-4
ASSPVRLASEQY
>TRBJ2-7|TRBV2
ASRSGYEQY
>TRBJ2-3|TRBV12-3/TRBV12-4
ASRRTSGPTDTQY
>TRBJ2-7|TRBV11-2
ASSSIRGPTYEQY
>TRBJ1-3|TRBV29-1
SVVVPSSGNTIY
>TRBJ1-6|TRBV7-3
ASSDGQAYNSPLH
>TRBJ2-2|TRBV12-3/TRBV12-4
ASSSQGGPGELF
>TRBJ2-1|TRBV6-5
ASSYSGLPVREQF
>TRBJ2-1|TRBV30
AWIESSYNEQF
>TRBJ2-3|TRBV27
ASSPWGGATQY
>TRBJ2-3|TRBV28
ASRTGGTDTQY
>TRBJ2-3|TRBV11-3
ASSHGGAASGGTDTQY
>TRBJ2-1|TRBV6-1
ASSGIGGLDEQF
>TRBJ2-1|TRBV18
ASSLGTEEF
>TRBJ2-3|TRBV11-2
ASSFMTGGTDTQY
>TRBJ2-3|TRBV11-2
ASSLDKLVSTEADTQY
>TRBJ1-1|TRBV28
ASSWRNTEAF
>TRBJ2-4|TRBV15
ATSPPRGTKNIQY
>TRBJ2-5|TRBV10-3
AITDKQRRETQY
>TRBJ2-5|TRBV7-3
ASSLTSGSPETQY
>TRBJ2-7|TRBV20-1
SARDRTSGGISYEQY
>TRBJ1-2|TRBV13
ASSPEGQGDGYT
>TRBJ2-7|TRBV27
ASSYRAGGYEQY